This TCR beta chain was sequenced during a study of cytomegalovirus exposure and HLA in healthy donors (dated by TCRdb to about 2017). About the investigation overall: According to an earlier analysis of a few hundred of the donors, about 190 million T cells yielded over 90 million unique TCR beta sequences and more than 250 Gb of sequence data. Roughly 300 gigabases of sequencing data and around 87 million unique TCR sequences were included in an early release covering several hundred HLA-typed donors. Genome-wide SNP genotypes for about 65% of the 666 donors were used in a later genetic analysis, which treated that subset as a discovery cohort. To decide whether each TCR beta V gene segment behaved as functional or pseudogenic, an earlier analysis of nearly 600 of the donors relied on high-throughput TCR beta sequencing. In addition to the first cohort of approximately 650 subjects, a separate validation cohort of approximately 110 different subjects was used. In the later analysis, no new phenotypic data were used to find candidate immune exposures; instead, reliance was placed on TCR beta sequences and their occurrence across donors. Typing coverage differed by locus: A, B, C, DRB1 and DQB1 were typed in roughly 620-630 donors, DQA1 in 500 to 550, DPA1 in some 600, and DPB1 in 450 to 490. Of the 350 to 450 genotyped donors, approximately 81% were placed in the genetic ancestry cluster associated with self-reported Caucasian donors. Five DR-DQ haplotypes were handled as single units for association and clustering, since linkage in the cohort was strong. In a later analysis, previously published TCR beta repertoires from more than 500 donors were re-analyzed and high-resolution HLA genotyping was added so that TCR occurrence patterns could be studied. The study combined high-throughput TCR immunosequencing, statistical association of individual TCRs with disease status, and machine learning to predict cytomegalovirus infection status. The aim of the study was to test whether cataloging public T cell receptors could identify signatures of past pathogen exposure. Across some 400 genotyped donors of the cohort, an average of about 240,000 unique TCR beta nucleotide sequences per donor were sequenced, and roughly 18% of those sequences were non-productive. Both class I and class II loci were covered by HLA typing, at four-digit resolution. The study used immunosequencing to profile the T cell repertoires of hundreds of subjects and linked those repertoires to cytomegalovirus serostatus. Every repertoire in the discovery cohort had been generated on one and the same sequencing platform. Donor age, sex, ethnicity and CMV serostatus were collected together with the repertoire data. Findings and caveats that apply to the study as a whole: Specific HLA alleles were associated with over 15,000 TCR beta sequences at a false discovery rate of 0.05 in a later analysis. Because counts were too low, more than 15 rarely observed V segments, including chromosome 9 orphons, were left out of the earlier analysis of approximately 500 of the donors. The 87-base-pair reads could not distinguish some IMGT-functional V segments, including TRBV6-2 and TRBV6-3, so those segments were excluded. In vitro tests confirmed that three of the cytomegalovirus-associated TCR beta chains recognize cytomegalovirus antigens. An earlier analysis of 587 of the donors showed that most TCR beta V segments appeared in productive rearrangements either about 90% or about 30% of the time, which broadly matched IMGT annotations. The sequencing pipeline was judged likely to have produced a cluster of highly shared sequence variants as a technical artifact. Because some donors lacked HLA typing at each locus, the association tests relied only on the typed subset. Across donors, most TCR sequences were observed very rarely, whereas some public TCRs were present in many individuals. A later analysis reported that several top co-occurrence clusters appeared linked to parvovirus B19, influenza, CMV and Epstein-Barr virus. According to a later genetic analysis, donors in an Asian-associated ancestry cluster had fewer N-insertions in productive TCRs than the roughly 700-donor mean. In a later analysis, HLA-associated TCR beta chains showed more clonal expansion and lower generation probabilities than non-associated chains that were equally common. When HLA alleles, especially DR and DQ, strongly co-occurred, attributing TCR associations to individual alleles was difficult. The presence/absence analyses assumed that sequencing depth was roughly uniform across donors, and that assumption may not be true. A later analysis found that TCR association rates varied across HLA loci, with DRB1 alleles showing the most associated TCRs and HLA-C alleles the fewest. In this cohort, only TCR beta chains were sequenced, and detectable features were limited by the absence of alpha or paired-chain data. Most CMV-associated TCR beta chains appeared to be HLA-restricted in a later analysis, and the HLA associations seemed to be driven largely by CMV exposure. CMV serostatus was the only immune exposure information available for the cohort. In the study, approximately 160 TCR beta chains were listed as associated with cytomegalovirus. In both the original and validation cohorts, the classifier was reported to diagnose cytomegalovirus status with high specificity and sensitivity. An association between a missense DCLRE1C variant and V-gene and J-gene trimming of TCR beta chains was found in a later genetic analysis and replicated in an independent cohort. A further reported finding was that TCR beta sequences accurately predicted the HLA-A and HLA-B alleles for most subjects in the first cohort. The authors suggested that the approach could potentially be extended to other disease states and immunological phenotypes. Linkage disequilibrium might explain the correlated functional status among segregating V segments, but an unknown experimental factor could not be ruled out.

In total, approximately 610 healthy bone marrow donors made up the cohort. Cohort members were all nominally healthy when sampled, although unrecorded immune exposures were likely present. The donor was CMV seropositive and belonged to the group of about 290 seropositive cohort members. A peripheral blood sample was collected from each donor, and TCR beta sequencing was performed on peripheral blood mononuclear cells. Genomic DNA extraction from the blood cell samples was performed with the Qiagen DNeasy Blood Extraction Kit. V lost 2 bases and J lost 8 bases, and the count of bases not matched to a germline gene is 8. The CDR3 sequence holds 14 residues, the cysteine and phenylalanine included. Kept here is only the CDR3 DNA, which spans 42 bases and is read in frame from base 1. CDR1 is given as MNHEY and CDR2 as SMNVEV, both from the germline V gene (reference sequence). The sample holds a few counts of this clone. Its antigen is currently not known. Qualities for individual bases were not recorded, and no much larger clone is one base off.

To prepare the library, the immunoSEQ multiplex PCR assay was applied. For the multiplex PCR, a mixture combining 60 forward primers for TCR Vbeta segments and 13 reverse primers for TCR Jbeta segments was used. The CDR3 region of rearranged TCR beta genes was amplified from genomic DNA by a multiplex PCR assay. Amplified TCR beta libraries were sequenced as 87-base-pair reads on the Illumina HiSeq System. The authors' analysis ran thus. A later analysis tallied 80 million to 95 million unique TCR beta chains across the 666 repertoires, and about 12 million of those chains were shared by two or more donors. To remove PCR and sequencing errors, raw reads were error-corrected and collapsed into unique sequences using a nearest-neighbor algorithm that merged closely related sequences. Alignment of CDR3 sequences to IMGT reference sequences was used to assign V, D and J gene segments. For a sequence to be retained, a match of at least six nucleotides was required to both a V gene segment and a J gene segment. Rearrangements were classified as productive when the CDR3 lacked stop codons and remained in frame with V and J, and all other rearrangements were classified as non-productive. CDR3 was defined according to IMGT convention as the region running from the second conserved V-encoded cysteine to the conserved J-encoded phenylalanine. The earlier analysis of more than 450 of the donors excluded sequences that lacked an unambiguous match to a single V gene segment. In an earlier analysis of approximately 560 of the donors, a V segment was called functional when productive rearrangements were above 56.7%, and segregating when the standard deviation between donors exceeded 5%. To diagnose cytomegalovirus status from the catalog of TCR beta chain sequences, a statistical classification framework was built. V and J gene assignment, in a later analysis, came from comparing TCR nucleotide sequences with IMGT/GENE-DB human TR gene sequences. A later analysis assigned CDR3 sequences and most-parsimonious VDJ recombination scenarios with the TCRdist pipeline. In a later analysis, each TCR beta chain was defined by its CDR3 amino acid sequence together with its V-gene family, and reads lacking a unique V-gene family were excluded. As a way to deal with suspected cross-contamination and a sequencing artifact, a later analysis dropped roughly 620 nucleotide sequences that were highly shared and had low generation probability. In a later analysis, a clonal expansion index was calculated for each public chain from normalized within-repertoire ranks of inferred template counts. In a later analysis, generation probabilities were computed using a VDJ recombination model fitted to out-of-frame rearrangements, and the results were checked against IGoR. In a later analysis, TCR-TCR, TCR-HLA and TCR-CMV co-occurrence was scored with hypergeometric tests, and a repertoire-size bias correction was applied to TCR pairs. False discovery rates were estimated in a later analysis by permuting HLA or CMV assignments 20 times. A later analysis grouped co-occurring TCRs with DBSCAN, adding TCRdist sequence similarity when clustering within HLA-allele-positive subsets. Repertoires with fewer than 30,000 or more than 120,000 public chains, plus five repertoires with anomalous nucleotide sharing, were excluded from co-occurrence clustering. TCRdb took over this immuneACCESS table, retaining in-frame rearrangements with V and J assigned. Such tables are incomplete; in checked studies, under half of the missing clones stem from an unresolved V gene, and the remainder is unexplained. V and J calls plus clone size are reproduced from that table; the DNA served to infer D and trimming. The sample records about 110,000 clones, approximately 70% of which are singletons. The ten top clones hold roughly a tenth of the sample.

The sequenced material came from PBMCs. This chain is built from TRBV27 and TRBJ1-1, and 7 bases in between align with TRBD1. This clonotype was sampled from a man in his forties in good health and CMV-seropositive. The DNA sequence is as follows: TGTGCCAGCAGTTTAGGCGGACAGGCTAAAGAAGCTTTCTTT. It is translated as CASSLGGQAKEAFF.